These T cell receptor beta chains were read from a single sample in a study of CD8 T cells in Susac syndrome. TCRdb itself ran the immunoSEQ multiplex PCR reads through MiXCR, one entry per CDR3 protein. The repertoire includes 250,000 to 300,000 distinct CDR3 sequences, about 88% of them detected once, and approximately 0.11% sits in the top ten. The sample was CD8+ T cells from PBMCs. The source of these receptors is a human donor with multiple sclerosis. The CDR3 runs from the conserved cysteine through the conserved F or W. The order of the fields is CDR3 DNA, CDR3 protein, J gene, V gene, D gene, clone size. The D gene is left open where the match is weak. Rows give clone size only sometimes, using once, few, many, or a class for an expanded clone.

cdr3_nt: TGTGCCAGCAGTTACTCTCGGGCTAGCGGGACTCGGGAGCAGTACTTC; cdr3_aa: CASSYSRASGTREQYF; j_call: TRBJ2-7; v_call: TRBV6-6; d_call: TRBD2; clone_size: .
cdr3_nt: TGTGCCAGCAGCCCATCGGGTAATCAGCCCCAGCATTTT; cdr3_aa: CASSPSGNQPQHF; j_call: TRBJ1-5; v_call: TRBV3-1; d_call: .; clone_size: .
cdr3_nt: TGTGCCAGCAGCGGAGGGCCCGGTAGCACAGATACGCAGTATTTT; cdr3_aa: CASSGGPGSTDTQYF; j_call: TRBJ2-3; v_call: TRBV5-4; d_call: .; clone_size: .
cdr3_nt: TGTGCCAGCAGTTACGATCGTGAGGGCTACGAGCAGTACTTC; cdr3_aa: CASSYDREGYEQYF; j_call: TRBJ2-7; v_call: TRBV6-5; d_call: .; clone_size: few
cdr3_nt: TGTGCCAGCAGCTTAGCGGTTGGCGGGACTGGTAACTTAGGTGGCTACACCTTC; cdr3_aa: CASSLAVGGTGNLGGYTF; j_call: TRBJ1-2; v_call: TRBV7-9; d_call: .; clone_size: .
cdr3_nt: TGTGCCAGCAGCCCCCGGTCGGGGAATAACTATGGCTACACCTTC; cdr3_aa: CASSPRSGNNYGYTF; j_call: TRBJ1-2; v_call: TRBV16; d_call: .; clone_size: .
cdr3_nt: TGTGCCAGCGGACTAGCGGGAGACGCCGAGACCCAGTACTTC; cdr3_aa: CASGLAGDAETQYF; j_call: TRBJ2-5; v_call: TRBV28; d_call: TRBD2; clone_size: .
cdr3_nt: TGCGCCAGCAGCCGACGGGACGGAGGTCCCTACGAGCAGTACTTC; cdr3_aa: CASSRRDGGPYEQYF; j_call: TRBJ2-7; v_call: TRBV4-1; d_call: .; clone_size: .
cdr3_nt: TGCAGTGCTAGAGATACGAAGGGGCGCAGGCACAATGAGCAGTTCTTC; cdr3_aa: CSARDTKGRRHNEQFF; j_call: TRBJ2-1; v_call: TRBV20-1; d_call: .; clone_size: .
cdr3_nt: TGCGCCAGCGATGGGTCAGGGAAAAGCAATGAGCAGTTCTTC; cdr3_aa: CASDGSGKSNEQFF; j_call: TRBJ2-1; v_call: TRBV10-2; d_call: .; clone_size: .
cdr3_nt: TGTGCCAGCAGCTTAGATGGGTATTCGGAGACCCAGTACTTC; cdr3_aa: CASSLDGYSETQYF; j_call: TRBJ2-5; v_call: TRBV11-2; d_call: .; clone_size: .
cdr3_nt: TGTGCCAGCAGTCATACAGGGTTTGGCTACACCTTC; cdr3_aa: CASSHTGFGYTF; j_call: TRBJ1-2; v_call: TRBV27; d_call: .; clone_size: .
cdr3_nt: TGTGCCAGCAGCTTAGCCGGACTGAGCCCGAGGTGGGACTTC; cdr3_aa: CASSLAGLSPRWDF; j_call: TRBJ2-7; v_call: TRBV7-6; d_call: .; clone_size: .
cdr3_nt: TGTGCCAGCAGCCAAGAAGGGGCGGGGGCCGGTTCGTACGAGCAGTACTTC; cdr3_aa: CASSQEGAGAGSYEQYF; j_call: TRBJ2-7; v_call: TRBV4-2; d_call: .; clone_size: .
cdr3_nt: TGTGCCAGCAGCCAAGAATTTACTTGGCGGGGAAAGTACCAAGAGACCCAGTACTTC; cdr3_aa: CASSQEFTWRGKYQETQYF; j_call: TRBJ2-5; v_call: TRBV3-1; d_call: .; clone_size: .
cdr3_nt: TGTGCCAGCAGTCTCCGGACAGGGTGGTATGGCTACACCTTC; cdr3_aa: CASSLRTGWYGYTF; j_call: TRBJ1-2; v_call: TRBV27; d_call: TRBD1; clone_size: .
cdr3_nt: TGTGCCAGCAGCTTAGTCCCGGGCCACCATGGCTACACCTTC; cdr3_aa: CASSLVPGHHGYTF; j_call: TRBJ1-2; v_call: TRBV7-9; d_call: .; clone_size: .
cdr3_nt: TGTGCTACGGACAGCCCGGTAGATGGCTACACCTTC; cdr3_aa: CATDSPVDGYTF; j_call: TRBJ1-2; v_call: TRBV19; d_call: .; clone_size: .